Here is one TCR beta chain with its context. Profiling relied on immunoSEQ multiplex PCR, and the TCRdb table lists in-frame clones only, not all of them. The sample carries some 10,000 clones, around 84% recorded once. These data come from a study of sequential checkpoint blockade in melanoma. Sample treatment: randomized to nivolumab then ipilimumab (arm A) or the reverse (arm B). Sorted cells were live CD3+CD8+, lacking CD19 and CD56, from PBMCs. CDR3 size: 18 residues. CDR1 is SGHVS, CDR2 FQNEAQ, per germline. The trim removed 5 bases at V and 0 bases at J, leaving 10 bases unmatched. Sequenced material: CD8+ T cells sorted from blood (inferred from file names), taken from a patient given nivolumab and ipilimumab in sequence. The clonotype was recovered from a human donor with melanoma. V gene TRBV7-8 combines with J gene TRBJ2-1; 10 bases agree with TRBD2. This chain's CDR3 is CASSLGGLADSSYNEQFF. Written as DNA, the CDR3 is TGTGCCAGCAGCCTCGGCGGACTAGCGGACAGCTCCTACAATGAGCAGTTCTTC. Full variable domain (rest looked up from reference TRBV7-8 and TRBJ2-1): GAGVSQSPRYKVAKRGQDVALRCDPISGHVSLFWYQQALGQGPEFLTYFQNEAQLDKSGLPSDRFFAERPEGSVSTLKIQRTQQEDSAVYLCASSLGGLADSSYNEQFFGPGTRLTVL.